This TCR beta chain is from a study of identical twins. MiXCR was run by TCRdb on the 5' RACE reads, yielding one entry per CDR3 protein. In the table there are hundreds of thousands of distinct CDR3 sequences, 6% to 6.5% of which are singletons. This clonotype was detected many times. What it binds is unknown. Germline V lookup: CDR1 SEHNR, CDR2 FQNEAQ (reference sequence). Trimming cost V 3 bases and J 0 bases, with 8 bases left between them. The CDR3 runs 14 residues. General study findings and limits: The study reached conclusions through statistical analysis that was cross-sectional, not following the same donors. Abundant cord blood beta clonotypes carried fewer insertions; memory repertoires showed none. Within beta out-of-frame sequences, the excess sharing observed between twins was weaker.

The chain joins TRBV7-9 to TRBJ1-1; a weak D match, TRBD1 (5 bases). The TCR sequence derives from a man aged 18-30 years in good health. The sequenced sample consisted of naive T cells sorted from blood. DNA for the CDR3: TGTGCCAGCAGCTTTCCGACAGTGAACACTGAAGCTTTCTTT. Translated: CASSFPTVNTEAFF.